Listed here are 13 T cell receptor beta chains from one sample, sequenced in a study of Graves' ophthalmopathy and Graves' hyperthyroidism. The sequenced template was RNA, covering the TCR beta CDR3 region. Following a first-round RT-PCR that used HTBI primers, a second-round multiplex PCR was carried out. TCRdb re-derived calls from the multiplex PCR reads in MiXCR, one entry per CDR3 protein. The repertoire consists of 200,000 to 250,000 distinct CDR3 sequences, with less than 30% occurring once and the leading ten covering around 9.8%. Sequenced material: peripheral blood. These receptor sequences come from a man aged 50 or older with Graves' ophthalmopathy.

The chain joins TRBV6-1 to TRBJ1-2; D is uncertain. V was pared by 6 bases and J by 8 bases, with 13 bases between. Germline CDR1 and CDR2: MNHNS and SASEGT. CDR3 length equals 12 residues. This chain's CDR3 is CASRPRDNGYTF. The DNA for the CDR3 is TGTGCCAGCAGACCCCGGGATAACGGCTACACCTTC.

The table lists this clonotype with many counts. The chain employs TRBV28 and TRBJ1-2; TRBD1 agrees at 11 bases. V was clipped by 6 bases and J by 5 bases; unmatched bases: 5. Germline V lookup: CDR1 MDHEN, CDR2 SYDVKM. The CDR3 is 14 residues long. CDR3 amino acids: CASRRDRGAYGYTF. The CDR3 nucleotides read TGTGCCAGCAGACGGGACAGGGGGGCGTATGGCTACACCTTC.

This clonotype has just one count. CDR3 nucleotide sequence: TGTGCCACCCACAGGGGAATTAATTCACCCCTCCACTTT. Translated, it gives CATHRGINSPLHF. The chain recombines TRBV27 with TRBJ1-6, with 7 bases fitting TRBD1. This CDR3 spans 13 amino acids. Germline CDR1 MNHEY, CDR2 SMNVEV (reference sequence). The junction had 6 bases not matched to a gene; V was cut back by 10 bases and J by 6 bases.

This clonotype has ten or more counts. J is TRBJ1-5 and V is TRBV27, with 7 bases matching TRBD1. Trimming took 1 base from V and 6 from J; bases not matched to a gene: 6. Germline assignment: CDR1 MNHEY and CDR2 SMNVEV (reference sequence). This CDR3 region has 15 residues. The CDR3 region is CASSLLQGRGQPQHF. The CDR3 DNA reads TGTGCCAGCAGTTTATTACAGGGGAGGGGTCAGCCCCAGCATTTT.

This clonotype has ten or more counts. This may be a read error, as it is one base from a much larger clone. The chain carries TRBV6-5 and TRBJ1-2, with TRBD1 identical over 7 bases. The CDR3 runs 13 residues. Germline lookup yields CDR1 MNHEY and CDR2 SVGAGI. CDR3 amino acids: CASSRDSNYGYAF. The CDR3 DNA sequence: TGTGCCAGCAGTCGGGACAGTAACTATGGCTACGCCTTC.

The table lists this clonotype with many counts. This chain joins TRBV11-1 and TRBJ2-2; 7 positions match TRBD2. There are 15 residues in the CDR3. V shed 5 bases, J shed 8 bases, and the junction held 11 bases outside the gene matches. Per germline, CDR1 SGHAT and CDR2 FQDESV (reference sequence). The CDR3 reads CASSPGRGMSGELFF. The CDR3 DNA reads TGTGCCAGCAGCCCGGGGCGGGGGATGTCGGGGGAGCTGTTTTTT.

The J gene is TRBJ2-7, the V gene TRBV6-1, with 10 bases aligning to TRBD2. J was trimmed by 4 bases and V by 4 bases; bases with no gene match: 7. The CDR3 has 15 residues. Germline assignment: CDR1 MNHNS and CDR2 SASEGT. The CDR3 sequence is CASSASGLAVYEQYF. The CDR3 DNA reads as TGTGCCAGCAGTGCATCTGGACTAGCGGTTTACGAGCAGTACTTC.

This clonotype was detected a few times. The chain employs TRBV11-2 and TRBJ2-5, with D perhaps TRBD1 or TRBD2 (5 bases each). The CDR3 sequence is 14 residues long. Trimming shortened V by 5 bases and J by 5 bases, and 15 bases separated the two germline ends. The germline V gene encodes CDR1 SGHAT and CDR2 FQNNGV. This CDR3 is CASSMGPMGETQYF. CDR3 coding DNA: TGTGCCAGCAGCATGGGACCGATGGGTGAGACCCAGTACTTC.

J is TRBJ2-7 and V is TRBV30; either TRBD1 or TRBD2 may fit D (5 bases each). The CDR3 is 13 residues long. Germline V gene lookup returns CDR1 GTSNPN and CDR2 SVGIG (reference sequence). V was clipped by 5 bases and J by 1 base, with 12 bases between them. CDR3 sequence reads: CAWHHGTSYEQYF. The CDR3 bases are TGTGCCTGGCATCACGGGACGTCCTACGAGCAGTACTTC.

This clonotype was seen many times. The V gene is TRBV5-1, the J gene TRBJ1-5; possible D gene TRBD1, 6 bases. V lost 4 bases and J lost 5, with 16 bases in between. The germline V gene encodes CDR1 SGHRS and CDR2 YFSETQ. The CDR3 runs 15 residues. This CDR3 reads CASSKRGGADQPQHF. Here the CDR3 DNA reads TGCGCCAGCAGCAAGAGGGGGGGAGCGGATCAGCCCCAGCATTTT. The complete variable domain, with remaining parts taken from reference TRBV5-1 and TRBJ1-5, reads KAGVTQTPRYLIKTRGQQVTLSCSPISGHRSVSWYQQTPGQGLQFLFEYFSETQRNKGNFPGRFSGRQFSNSRSEMNVSTLELGDSALYLCASSKRGGADQPQHFGDGTRLSIL.

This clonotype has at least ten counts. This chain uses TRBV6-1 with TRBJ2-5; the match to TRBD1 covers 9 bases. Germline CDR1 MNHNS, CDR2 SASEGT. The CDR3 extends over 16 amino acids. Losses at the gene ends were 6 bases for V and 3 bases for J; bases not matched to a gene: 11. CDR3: CASRPSSQGAEETQYF. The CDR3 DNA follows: TGTGCCAGCAGACCCTCTTCACAGGGGGCGGAAGAGACCCAGTACTTC.

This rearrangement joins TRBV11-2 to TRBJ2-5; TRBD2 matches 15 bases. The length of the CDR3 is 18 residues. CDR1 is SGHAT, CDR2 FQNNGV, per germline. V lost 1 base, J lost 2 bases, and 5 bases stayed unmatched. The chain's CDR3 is CASSLVPGTSGGQETQYF. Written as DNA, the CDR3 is TGTGCCAGCAGCTTAGTCCCCGGGACTAGCGGGGGGCAAGAGACCCAGTACTTC. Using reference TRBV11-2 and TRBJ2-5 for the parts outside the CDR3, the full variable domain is EAGVAQSPRYKIIEKRQSVAFWCNPISGHATLYWYQQILGQGPKLLIQFQNNGVVDDSQLPKDRFSAERLKGVDSTLKIQPAKLEDSAVYLCASSLVPGTSGGQETQYFGPGTRLLVL.

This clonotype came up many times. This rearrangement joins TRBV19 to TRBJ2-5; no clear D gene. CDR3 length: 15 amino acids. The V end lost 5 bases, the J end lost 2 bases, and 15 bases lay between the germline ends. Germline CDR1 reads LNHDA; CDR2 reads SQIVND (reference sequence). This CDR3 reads CASSPAAVPQETQYF. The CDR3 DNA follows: TGTGCCAGTAGTCCCGCGGCAGTCCCTCAAGAGACCCAGTACTTC.